Following are 5 T cell receptor beta chains from one sample sequenced in a study of T cells after yellow fever vaccination. A single record per CDR3 protein comes from TCRdb applying MiXCR to the 5' RACE reads. The sample lists 500,000 to 650,000 distinct CDR3 sequences, approximately 13% occurring once. This specimen was PBMCs, taken on the day of the yellow fever booster vaccination. Receptors originate from a man aged 30 to 39 who received the YFV17D yellow fever vaccine.

This clonotype was detected ten times or more. The genes are TRBV4-3 and TRBJ2-1; maybe TRBD1 (6 bases). Trimming removed 0 bases at V and 4 bases at J, with 10 bases between. The CDR3 contains 15 residues. CDR1 and CDR2 (germline): LGHNA, YSLEER. For the CDR3, the DNA is TGCGCCAGCAGCCAAGATACAGGGCTTTACAATGAGCAGTTCTTC. Translation: CASSQDTGLYNEQFF.

The sample holds one count of this clonotype. V gene TRBV20-1 combines with J gene TRBJ2-3; TRBD2 agrees at 13 bases. The trim removed 3 bases at V and 4 bases at J, leaving 1 base unmatched. Germline CDR1 DFQATT, CDR2 SNEGSKA (reference sequence). This CDR3 has 14 residues. CDR3 amino acids: CSARTSGRSDTQYF. Here the CDR3 DNA reads TGCAGTGCTAGGACTAGCGGGAGGTCAGATACGCAGTATTTT.

The chain has TRBV2 and TRBJ1-2; D uncertain. This CDR3 has 11 residues. The V gene's germline CDR1 is SNHLY and CDR2 FYNNEI. The germline V and J ends were trimmed by 2 bases and 13 bases, with 11 bases remaining between them. In DNA, the CDR3 is TGTGCCAGCAGTGAACCGGAGGTCCTCACCTTC. It specifies CASSEPEVLTF. Filled out from reference TRBV2 and TRBJ1-2, the complete variable domain reads EPEVTQTPSHQVTQMGQEVILRCVPISNHLYFYWYRQILGQKVEFLVSFYNNEISEKSEIFDDQFSVERPDGSNFTLKIRSTKLEDSAMYFCASSEPEVLTFGSGTRLTVV.

This clonotype has ten or more counts. The J gene is TRBJ2-1, the V gene TRBV6-5; TRBD2 matches at 11 bases. CDR3 length: 16 amino acids. V was pared by 4 bases and J by 9 bases, with 11 bases of the junction left unmatched. Germline-derived CDR1 and CDR2 are MNHEY and SVGAGI. The CDR3 sequence is CASSSGTSGSLGEQFF. In DNA form, the CDR3 reads TGTGCCAGCAGTTCGGGGACTAGCGGTTCCCTGGGTGAGCAGTTCTTC.

A few counts support this clonotype. This chain links TRBV11-2 with TRBJ2-4, with TRBD2 matching 13 bases. Germline lookup yields CDR1 SGHAT and CDR2 FQNNGV. The ends lost 1 base at V and 0 bases at J; junction bases unmatched: 9. This CDR3 has 20 residues. CDR3 sequence reads: CASSLVVGLAGKLAKNIQYF. CDR3 sequence (DNA): TGTGCCAGCAGCTTAGTGGTGGGACTAGCGGGAAAGCTAGCCAAAAACATTCAGTACTTC.